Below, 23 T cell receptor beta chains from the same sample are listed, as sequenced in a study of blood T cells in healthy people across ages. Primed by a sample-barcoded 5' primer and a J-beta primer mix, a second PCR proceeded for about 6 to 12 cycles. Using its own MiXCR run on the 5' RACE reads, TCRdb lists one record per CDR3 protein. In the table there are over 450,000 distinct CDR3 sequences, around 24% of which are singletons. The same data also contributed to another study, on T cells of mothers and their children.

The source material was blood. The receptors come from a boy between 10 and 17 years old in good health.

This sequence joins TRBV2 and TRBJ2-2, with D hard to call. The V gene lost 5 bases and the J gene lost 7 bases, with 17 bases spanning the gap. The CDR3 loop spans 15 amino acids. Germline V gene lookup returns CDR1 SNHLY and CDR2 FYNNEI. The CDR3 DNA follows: TGTGCCAGCAGTAACGGACCTTCCTCCGGCGGGGAGCTGTTTTTT. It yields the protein CASSNGPSSGGELFF.

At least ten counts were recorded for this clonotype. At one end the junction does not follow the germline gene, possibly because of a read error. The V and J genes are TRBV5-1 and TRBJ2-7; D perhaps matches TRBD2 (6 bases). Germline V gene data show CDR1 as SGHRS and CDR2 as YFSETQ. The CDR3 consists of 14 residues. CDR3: CASSLALGSYEQYF. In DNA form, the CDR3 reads TGTGCTAGCAGCTTAGCCCTCGGGAGCTACGAGCAGTACTTC.

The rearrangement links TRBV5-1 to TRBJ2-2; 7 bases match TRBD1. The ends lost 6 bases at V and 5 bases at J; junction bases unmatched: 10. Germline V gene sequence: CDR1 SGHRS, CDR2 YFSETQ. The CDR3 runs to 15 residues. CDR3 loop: CASIEGQSKTGELFF. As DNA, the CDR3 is TGCGCCAGCATAGAGGGACAGAGCAAAACCGGGGAGCTGTTTTTT.

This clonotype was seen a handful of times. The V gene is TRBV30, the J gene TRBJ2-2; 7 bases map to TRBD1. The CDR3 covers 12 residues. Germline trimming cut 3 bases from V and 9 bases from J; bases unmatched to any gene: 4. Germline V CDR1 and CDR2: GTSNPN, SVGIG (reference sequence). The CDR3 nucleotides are TGTGCCTGGAGCCCACAGGGGTGGGAGCTGTTTTTT. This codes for CAWSPQGWELFF.

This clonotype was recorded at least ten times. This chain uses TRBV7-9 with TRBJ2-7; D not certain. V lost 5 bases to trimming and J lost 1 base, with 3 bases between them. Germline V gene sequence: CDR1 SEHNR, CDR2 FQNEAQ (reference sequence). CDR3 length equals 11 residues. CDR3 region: CASSTSYEQYF. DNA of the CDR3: TGTGCCAGCAGCACTTCCTACGAGCAGTACTTC.

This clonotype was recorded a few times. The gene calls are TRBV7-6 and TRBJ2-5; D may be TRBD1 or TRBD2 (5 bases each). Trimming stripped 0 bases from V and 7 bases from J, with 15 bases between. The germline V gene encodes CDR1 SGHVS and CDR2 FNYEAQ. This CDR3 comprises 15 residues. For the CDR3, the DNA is TGTGCCAGCAGCTTAGCTACGGGACCAAGAGCGACCCAGTACTTC. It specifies CASSLATGPRATQYF.

This CDR3 reads CASSRGTRFNEQFF. CDR3 nucleotide sequence: TGTGCCAGCAGTAGGGGGACTAGGTTCAATGAGCAGTTCTTC. The chain couples TRBV28 to TRBJ2-1; 8 nucleotides agree with TRBD2. J was trimmed by 6 bases and V by 5 bases; bases with no gene match: 6. This CDR3 is 14 amino acids long. The germline gives CDR1 MDHEN, CDR2 SYDVKM.

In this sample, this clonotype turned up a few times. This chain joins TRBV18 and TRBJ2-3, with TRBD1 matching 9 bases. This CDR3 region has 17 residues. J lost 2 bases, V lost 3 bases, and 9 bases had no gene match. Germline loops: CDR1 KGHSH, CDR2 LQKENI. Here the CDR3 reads CASSPIPGQGYTDTQYF. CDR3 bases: TGTGCCAGCTCACCGATTCCGGGACAGGGATACACAGATACGCAGTATTTT.

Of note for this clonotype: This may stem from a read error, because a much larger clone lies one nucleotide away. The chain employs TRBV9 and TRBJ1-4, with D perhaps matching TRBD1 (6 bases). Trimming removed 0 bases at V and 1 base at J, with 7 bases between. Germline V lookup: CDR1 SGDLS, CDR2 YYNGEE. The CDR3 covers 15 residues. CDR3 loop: CASSVGGGTNEKLFF. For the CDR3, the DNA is TGTGCCAGCAGCGTAGGAGGGGGAACTAATGAAAAACTGTTTTTT.

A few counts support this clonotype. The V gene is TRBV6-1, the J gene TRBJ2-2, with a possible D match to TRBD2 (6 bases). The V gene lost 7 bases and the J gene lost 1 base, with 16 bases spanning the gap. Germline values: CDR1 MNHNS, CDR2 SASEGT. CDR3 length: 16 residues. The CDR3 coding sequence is TGTGCCAGCAAGAATGGAGGGACGGTGAACACCGGGGAGCTGTTTTTT. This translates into CASKNGGTVNTGELFF.

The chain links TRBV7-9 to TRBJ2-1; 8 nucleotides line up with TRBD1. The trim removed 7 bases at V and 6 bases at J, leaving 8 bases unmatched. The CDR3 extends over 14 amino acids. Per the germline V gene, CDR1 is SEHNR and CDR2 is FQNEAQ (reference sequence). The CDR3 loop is CASTWQDRANEQFF. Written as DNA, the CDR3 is TGTGCCAGCACCTGGCAGGACAGGGCCAATGAGCAGTTCTTC.

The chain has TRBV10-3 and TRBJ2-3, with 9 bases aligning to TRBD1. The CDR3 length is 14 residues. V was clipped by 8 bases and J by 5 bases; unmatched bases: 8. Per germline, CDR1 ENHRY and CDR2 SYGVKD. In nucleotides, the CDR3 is TGTGCCATCGGGGAGACAGGGGGAGAAGATACGCAGTATTTT. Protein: CAIGETGGEDTQYF.

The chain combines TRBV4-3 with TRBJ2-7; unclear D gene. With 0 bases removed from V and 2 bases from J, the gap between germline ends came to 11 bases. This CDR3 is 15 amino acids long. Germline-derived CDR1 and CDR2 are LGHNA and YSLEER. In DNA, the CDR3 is TGCGCCAGCAGCCAAGAGGATGGCGGCCCCTACGAGCAGTACTTC. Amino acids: CASSQEDGGPYEQYF.

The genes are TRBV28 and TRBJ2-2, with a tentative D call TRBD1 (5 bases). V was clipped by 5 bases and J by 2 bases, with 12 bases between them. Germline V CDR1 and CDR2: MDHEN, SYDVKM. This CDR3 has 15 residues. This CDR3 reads CASSGQGPNTGELFF. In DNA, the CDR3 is TGTGCCAGCAGTGGTCAGGGCCCCAACACCGGGGAGCTGTTTTTT.

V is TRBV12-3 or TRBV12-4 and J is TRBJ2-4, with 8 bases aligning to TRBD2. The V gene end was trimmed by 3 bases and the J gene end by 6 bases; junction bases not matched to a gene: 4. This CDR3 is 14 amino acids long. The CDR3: CASSLSSGVNIQYF. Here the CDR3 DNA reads TGTGCCAGCAGTTTGAGTAGCGGGGTAAACATTCAGTACTTC.

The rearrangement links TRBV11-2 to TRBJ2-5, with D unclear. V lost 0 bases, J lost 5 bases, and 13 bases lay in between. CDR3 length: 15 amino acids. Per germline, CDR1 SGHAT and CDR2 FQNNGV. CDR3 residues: CASSLDFGPRETQYF. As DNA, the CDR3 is TGTGCCAGCAGCTTAGATTTCGGGCCTCGGGAGACCCAGTACTTC.

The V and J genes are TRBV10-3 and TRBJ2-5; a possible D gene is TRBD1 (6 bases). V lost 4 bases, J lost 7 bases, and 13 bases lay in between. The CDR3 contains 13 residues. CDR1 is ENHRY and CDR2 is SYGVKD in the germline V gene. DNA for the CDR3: TGTGCCATCAGTGCCCCAGGGGAAGGGACCCAGTACTTC. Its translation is CAISAPGEGTQYF.

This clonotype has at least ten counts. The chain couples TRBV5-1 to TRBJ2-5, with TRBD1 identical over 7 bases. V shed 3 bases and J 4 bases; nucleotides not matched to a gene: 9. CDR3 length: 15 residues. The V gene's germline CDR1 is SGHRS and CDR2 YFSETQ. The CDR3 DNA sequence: TGCGCCAGCAGCTCGAGTAGACAGGGCGGAGAGACCCAGTACTTC. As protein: CASSSSRQGGETQYF.

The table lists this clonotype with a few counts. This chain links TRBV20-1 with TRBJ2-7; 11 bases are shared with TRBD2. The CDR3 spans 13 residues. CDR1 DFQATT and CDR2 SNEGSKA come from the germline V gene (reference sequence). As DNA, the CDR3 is TGCAGCGTCCCGGGACTAGCGGCCTACGAGCAGTACTTC. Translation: CSVPGLAAYEQYF.

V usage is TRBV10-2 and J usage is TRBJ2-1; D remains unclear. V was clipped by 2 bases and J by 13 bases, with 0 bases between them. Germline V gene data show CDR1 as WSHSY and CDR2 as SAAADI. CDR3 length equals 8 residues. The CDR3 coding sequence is TGCGCCAGCAGTGAGCAGTTCTTC. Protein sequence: CASSEQFF.

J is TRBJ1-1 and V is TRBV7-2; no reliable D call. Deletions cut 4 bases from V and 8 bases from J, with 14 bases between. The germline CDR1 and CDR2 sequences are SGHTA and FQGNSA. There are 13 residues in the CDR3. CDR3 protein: CASSSPTTKEAFF. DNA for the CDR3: TGTGCCAGCAGCTCGCCTACGACGAAAGAAGCTTTCTTT.

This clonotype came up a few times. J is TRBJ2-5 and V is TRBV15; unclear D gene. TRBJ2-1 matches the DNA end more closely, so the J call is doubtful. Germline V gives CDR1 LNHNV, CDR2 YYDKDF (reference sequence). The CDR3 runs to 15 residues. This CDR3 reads CATSSRYPRYREQFF. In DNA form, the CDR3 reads TGTGCCACCAGCAGCAGATATCCTAGATATCGTGAGCAGTTCTTC.

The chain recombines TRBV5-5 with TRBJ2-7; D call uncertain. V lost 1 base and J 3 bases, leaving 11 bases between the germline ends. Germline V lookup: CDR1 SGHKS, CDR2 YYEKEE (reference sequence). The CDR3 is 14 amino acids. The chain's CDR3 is CASSLSTTNYEQYF. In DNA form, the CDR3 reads TGTGCCAGCAGCTTGTCGACAACCAACTACGAGCAGTACTTC.